The rows below give T cell receptor beta chains drawn from one sample of a study of blood T cell repertoires in COVID-19. Some clones are missing from TCRdb's copy, which holds only in-frame ones; the method was immunoSEQ multiplex PCR. The sample yields 110,000 to 150,000 clones, approximately 80% seen once. What was sequenced was PBMCs or T cells enriched from blood (not recorded which). The receptor set was obtained from a woman between 18 and 29 years old who had been exposed to COVID-19. CDR3s include the opening cysteine and the closing phenylalanine or tryptophan. A D gene is named only where the DNA matches it firmly. Clone size appears in some rows only: once, few, many, or a class for an expanded clone.

TRBJ2-5 | TRBV12-3/TRBV12-4 | TRBD2 | - | CASSLTSGETQYF | TGTGCCAGCAGCCTGACTAGCGGGGAGACCCAGTACTTC
TRBJ1-1 | TRBV5-4 | TRBD1 | many | CASSLAPTGLNTEAFF | TGTGCCAGCAGCTTGGCCCCGACAGGGCTGAACACTGAAGCTTTCTTT
TRBJ1-6 | TRBV20-1 | - | once | CSASPGITYNSPLHF | TGCAGTGCTAGTCCGGGGATTACCTATAATTCACCCCTCCACTTT
TRBJ1-1 | TRBV11-2 | - | - | CASSWKGKNTEAFF | TGTGCCAGCAGCTGGAAGGGGAAGAACACTGAAGCTTTCTTT
TRBJ1-2 | TRBV19 | - | - | CASSPAGTGTSGYTF | TGTGCCAGTAGTCCCGCCGGGACGGGGACTAGTGGCTACACCTTC
TRBJ2-1 | TRBV5-1 | - | - | CASSDGTPSYNEQFF | TGCGCCAGCAGCGACGGGACTCCGTCCTACAATGAGCAGTTCTTC
TRBJ2-3 | TRBV2 | - | - | CASSEARTTRTDTQYF | TGTGCCAGCAGTGAAGCGCGAACTACACGCACAGATACGCAGTATTTT
TRBJ2-7 | TRBV6-2/TRBV6-3 | - | - | CASSYSTGGPYEQYF | TGTGCCAGCAGTTATTCCACTGGCGGTCCCTACGAGCAGTACTTC
TRBJ2-4 | TRBV3-1/TRBV3-2 | TRBD1 | - | CASSQPDRENIQYF | TGTGCCAGCAGCCAACCGGACAGGGAAAACATTCAGTACTTC
TRBJ2-7 | TRBV7-8 | TRBD2 | - | CASSSRRLAQNYEQYF | TGTGCCAGCAGCTCCCGACGACTAGCACAGAACTACGAGCAGTACTTC
TRBJ1-6 | TRBV27 | - | - | CASRRLHF | TGTGCCAGCAGGCGCCTCCACTTT
TRBJ2-3 | TRBV6-6 | TRBD2 | - | CATRSSTSGNSDTQYF | TGTGCCACGAGATCTTCGACTAGCGGGAATTCAGATACGCAGTATTTT
TRBJ2-1 | TRBV2 | TRBD2 | - | CASEKLAGVSEQFF | TGTGCCAGTGAGAAACTAGCGGGAGTATCTGAGCAGTTCTTC
TRBJ1-2 | TRBV5-1 | TRBD1 | - | CASSPRTGGYGYTF | TGCGCCAGCAGCCCCCGGACAGGGGGTTATGGCTACACCTTC
TRBJ1-5 | TRBV30 | TRBD1 | - | CAWASRTGSSSNQPQHF | TGTGCCTGGGCGTCCAGGACAGGGAGTTCGAGCAATCAGCCCCAGCATTTT
TRBJ2-5 | TRBV15 | - | few | CATSSRTSMGLETQYF | TGTGCCACCAGCAGCAGGACAAGCATGGGGCTAGAGACCCAGTACTTC
TRBJ2-1 | TRBV19 | TRBD2 | few | CASSIGTSGRYNEQFF | TGTGCCAGTAGTATCGGGACTAGCGGGAGGTACAATGAGCAGTTCTTC
TRBJ1-4 | TRBV4-1 | TRBD1 | - | CASSRNPGQANEKLFF | TGCGCCAGCAGCCGAAATCCGGGACAGGCTAATGAAAAACTGTTTTTT
TRBJ1-2 | TRBV28 | - | - | CASQSGVEGYTF | TGTGCCAGCCAAAGCGGGGTAGAGGGCTACACCTTC
TRBJ2-4 | TRBV19 | - | - | CASRRQGLAKNIQYF | TGTGCCAGTAGGCGTCAGGGTTTAGCCAAAAACATTCAGTACTTC
TRBJ1-4 | TRBV4-2 | - | once | CASSQFLDNGKFLGLFF | TGTGCCAGCAGCCAATTCTTGGACAACGGCAAGTTTTTGGGACTGTTTTTT
TRBJ2-7 | TRBV29-1 | - | - | CSAADYEQYF | TGCAGCGCCGCAGACTACGAGCAGTACTTC
TRBJ2-2 | TRBV29-1 | TRBD2 | few | CSVNVAGGPITTGELFF | TGCAGCGTTAATGTGGCGGGAGGGCCTATTACGACCGGGGAGCTGTTTTTT
TRBJ2-2 | TRBV19 | TRBD2 | - | CASSIGAGGTGELFF | TGTGCCAGTAGTATCGGGGCGGGAGGGACCGGGGAGCTGTTTTTT
TRBJ2-1 | TRBV4-3 | - | - | CASSPDSTYNEQFF | TGCGCCAGCAGCCCAGATAGTACCTACAATGAGCAGTTCTTC
TRBJ2-2 | TRBV24-1 | - | - | CATSEAGRFGELFF | TGTGCCACCAGTGAGGCAGGGCGCTTCGGGGAGCTGTTTTTT
TRBJ2-1 | TRBV11-2 | TRBD2 | - | CASSWELAAYNEQFF | TGTGCCAGCAGCTGGGAACTAGCGGCGTACAATGAGCAGTTCTTC
TRBJ2-7 | TRBV24-1 | - | - | CATSAGTAYEQYF | TGTGCCACCAGTGCCGGTACGGCCTACGAGCAGTACTTC
TRBJ2-1 | TRBV4-1 | - | - | CASTKVAGPNNEQFF | TGCGCCAGCACCAAAGTGGCGGGACCAAACAATGAGCAGTTCTTC
TRBJ1-2 | TRBV12-3/TRBV12-4 | - | - | CASSPVAPYGYTF | TGTGCCAGCAGCCCTGTAGCCCCCTATGGCTACACCTTC
TRBJ1-4 | TRBV7-2 | TRBD1 | - | CASSPRQGTNEKLFF | TGTGCCAGCAGCCCCCGACAGGGCACTAATGAAAAACTGTTTTTT
TRBJ2-7 | TRBV21-1 | - | - | CASSRDRSNEQYF | TGTGCCAGCTCGAGAGACAGATCGAACGAGCAGTACTTC
TRBJ1-1 | TRBV28 | - | - | CASSFGSGGNTEAFF | TGTGCCAGCAGTTTCGGTTCGGGAGGAAACACTGAAGCTTTCTTT
TRBJ1-2 | TRBV18 | - | - | CASSPDSVYGYTF | TGTGCCAGCTCACCTGACAGTGTATATGGCTACACCTTC
TRBJ1-1 | TRBV6-5 | TRBD1 | - | CASSSTGGTTEAFF | TGTGCCAGCAGTTCCACAGGGGGAACGACTGAAGCTTTCTTT
TRBJ1-4 | TRBV18 | - | once | CASSGTAATNEKLFF | TGTGCCAGCTCAGGTACAGCTGCAACTAATGAAAAACTGTTTTTT
TRBJ1-2 | TRBV2 | TRBD1 | - | CASRGTGNNYGYTF | TGTGCCAGCAGGGGGACAGGGAATAACTATGGCTACACCTTC
TRBJ2-3 | TRBV14 | TRBD2 | - | CASSPSSGDTDTQYF | TGTGCCAGCAGCCCATCTAGCGGGGACACAGATACGCAGTATTTT
TRBJ1-1 | TRBV10-3 | - | - | CAISDTGSNTEAFF | TGTGCCATCAGTGACACGGGATCTAACACTGAAGCTTTCTTT
TRBJ2-3 | TRBV27 | TRBD2 | - | CASSLLAGTDTQYF | TGTGCCAGCAGCTTACTAGCGGGCACAGATACGCAGTATTTT
TRBJ1-4 | TRBV24-1 | - | - | CATSDGFTSNEKLFF | TGTGCCACCAGTGATGGCTTCACCTCAAATGAAAAACTGTTTTTT
TRBJ2-7 | TRBV6-1 | - | - | CASSETGTYEQYF | TGTGCCAGCAGTGAAACCGGGACCTACGAGCAGTACTTC
TRBJ2-1 | TRBV5-3 | - | - | CARSPGGRESNEQFF | TGTGCCAGAAGCCCAGGCGGGCGGGAAAGCAATGAGCAGTTCTTC
TRBJ2-5 | TRBV23-1 | TRBD2 | - | CASSQGPGLATSELQETQYF | TGCGCCAGCAGTCAAGGCCCGGGTTTGGCTACTAGCGAGCTACAAGAGACCCAGTACTTC
TRBJ2-2 | TRBV27 | - | few | CASSTSYAGSGELFF | TGTGCCAGCAGTACTAGCTACGCCGGGAGCGGGGAGCTGTTTTTT
TRBJ1-6 | TRBV27 | - | - | CASSLVSRSYNSPLHF | TGTGCCAGCAGTTTAGTATCGCGCTCCTATAATTCACCCCTCCACTTT
TRBJ2-7 | TRBV4-2 | - | - | CASSQDRQRVTYEQYF | TGTGCCAGCAGCCAAGATCGTCAGCGGGTCACCTACGAGCAGTACTTC
TRBJ2-7 | TRBV14 | - | - | CASSRATGTAYEQYF | TGTGCCAGCAGCCGAGCCACCGGGACTGCCTACGAGCAGTACTTC
TRBJ2-5 | TRBV4-2 | - | - | CASSQGPSGGNRETQYF | TGTGCCAGCAGCCAAGGTCCTTCTGGCGGGAATAGGGAGACCCAGTACTTC
TRBJ1-5 | TRBV19 | TRBD1 | few | CATTPETGIRGNQPQHF | TGTGCCACTACACCGGAGACAGGGATAAGAGGCAATCAGCCCCAGCATTTT
TRBJ2-7 | TRBV5-5 | TRBD2 | - | CASSLDPGTSGEQYF | TGTGCCAGCAGCTTGGACCCCGGAACTAGCGGCGAGCAGTACTTC
TRBJ2-1 | TRBV2 | - | - | CASRQDWNNEQFF | TGTGCCAGCAGGCAAGACTGGAACAATGAGCAGTTCTTC
TRBJ1-2 | TRBV7-3 | TRBD1 | - | CASSSIPGQGSDYGYTF | TGTGCCAGCAGCTCCATTCCGGGACAGGGCTCAGACTATGGCTACACCTTC